What follows describes a single T cell receptor (beta chain). The data originate from a study of T-cell reconstitution after alpha-beta-depleted transplantation in children. Trimming shortened V by 3 bases and J by 4 bases, and 20 bases separated the two germline ends. CDR1 and CDR2 (germline): DFQATT, SNEGSKA (reference sequence). The CDR3 is 16 amino acids. TCRbeta library preparation incorporated unique molecular identifiers. TCRdb re-analysed the PCR reads in MiXCR, keeping a single row per CDR3 protein. The sample holds roughly 420,000 distinct CDR3 sequences, 15% to 20% seen once. This clonotype originated in a boy younger than two who had a stem cell transplant for Wiskott-Aldrich syndrome, so the T cells may come from the graft donor. Sequences were derived from PBMCs, mostly from graft donor cells, sampled 360 days after TCRalphabeta/CD19-depleted stem cell transplant. This chain uses TRBV20-1 with TRBJ2-3; D is ambiguous. The CDR3 DNA reads as TGCAGTGCTAGTCTCCCCCGGGCACACCGGGCAGATACGCAGTATTTT. Translation gives CSASLPRAHRADTQYF.